Presented here are 20 T cell receptor beta chains from one specimen sequenced in a study of regulatory T cells in long-lasting Graves disease. As to time point: persistent/refractory GD, antithyroid drugs over 5 years with positive TRAb. There was RNA extracted from PBMCs, and the TCR library was made from it. Library construction for TCR beta used iRepertoire HTBI primers and Arm-PCR of CDR3 regions. In TCRdb, the multiplex PCR reads were re-called with MiXCR into one record per CDR3 protein. The sample has approximately 290,000 distinct CDR3 sequences, roughly 21% seen once; the top ten hold just over 55%. Here the sequenced sample was peripheral blood mononuclear cells (PBMCs), taken when the disease was refractory, from a patient treated with antithyroid drugs. The receptor source for this set is a female donor with Graves disease.

This clonotype turned up a few times. The chain combines TRBV7-2 with TRBJ1-6; tentatively, D is TRBD1 (5 bases). Germline V gene data show CDR1 as SGHTA and CDR2 as FQGNSA. The CDR3 runs 14 residues. The V and J ends lost 5 bases and 6 bases respectively, with 11 bases between them. As DNA, the CDR3 is TGTGCCAGCAGCGGGCGGGACGGTAATTCACCCCTCCACTTT. This codes for CASSGRDGNSPLHF.

CDR3 DNA sequence: TGTGCCAGCTCACCCCCGAGCTCCTACAATGAGCAGTTCTTC. Its translation is CASSPPSSYNEQFF. V is TRBV18 and J is TRBJ2-1; D uncertain. Trimming cost V 3 bases and J 0 bases, with 6 bases left between them. CDR1 and CDR2 from the germline V gene are KGHSH and LQKENI. This CDR3 spans 14 amino acids.

This clonotype was observed a few times. The chain couples TRBV11-2 to TRBJ2-7, with D possibly being TRBD1 or TRBD2 (6 bases each). CDR1 SGHAT and CDR2 FQNNGV come from the germline V gene. Trimming took off 0 bases at V and 1 base at J, with 16 bases between the two ends. The CDR3 is 17 amino acids. The CDR3 nucleotides read TGTGCCAGCAGCTTAGATTTGTGGGGGGCTAATTCCTACGAGCAGTACTTC. Protein sequence: CASSLDLWGANSYEQYF. Full variable domain (rest looked up from reference TRBV11-2 and TRBJ2-7): EAGVAQSPRYKIIEKRQSVAFWCNPISGHATLYWYQQILGQGPKLLIQFQNNGVVDDSQLPKDRFSAERLKGVDSTLKIQPAKLEDSAVYLCASSLDLWGANSYEQYFGPGTRLTVT.

The chain is built from TRBV3-1 and TRBJ2-7; D perhaps matches TRBD1 (5 bases). V was pared by 3 bases and J by 7 bases, with 13 bases between. The V gene's germline CDR1 is LGHDT and CDR2 YNNKEL (reference sequence). This CDR3 has 13 amino acids. The CDR3 DNA reads as TGTGCCAGCAGCCAGGACAACACTGCAGAGCAGTACTTC. This codes for CASSQDNTAEQYF.

On this clonotype itself: A much larger clone differs from this one at a single base, so this may be a read error. CDR3 coding DNA: TGTGCCAGCAATTACTTGGGGCGGAATGAAAAACTGTTTTTT. This gives the protein CASNYLGRNEKLFF. The genes are TRBV12-3 or TRBV12-4 and TRBJ1-4; D perhaps matches TRBD1 (5 bases). V was cut by 7 bases and J by 5 bases, with 14 bases left in between. CDR3 size: 14 residues.

This clonotype showed up many times. The CDR3 nucleotides read TGTGCCAGCAGCTTTGGGGGAGGGTACAATGAGCAGTTCTTC. Amino acids: CASSFGGGYNEQFF. The J gene is TRBJ2-1, the V gene TRBV7-2; 7 bases agree with TRBD2. Germline values: CDR1 SGHTA, CDR2 FQGNSA. Unmatched junction bases numbered 3, after V lost 3 bases and J lost 4 bases. The CDR3 spans 14 residues.

The chain employs TRBV7-9 and TRBJ2-7; TRBD1 is a possible D gene (5 bases). With 8 bases removed from V and 2 bases from J, the gap between germline ends came to 16 bases. The CDR3 consists of 14 residues. Germline CDR1 reads SEHNR; CDR2 reads FQNEAQ (reference sequence). CDR3 sequence: CASALIGEPYEQYF. As DNA, the CDR3 is TGTGCCAGCGCTTTAATAGGGGAACCCTACGAGCAGTACTTC. Together with reference TRBV7-9 and TRBJ2-7, the CDR3 gives the full variable domain: DTGVSQNPRHKITKRGQNVTFRCDPISEHNRLYWYRQTLGQGPEFLTYFQNEAQLEKSRLLSDRFSAERPKGSFSTLEIQRTEQGDSAMYLCASALIGEPYEQYFGPGTRLTVT.

This chain connects TRBV30 to TRBJ1-1; a possible D gene is TRBD1 (5 bases). The germline V and J ends were trimmed by 1 base and 7 bases, with 13 bases remaining between them. The CDR3 covers 13 residues. Germline V gene lookup returns CDR1 GTSNPN and CDR2 SVGIG (reference sequence). CDR3 DNA sequence: TGTGCCTGGAGTGGAAGTACAGGCGGTGAAGCTTTCTTT. Its protein product is CAWSGSTGGEAFF.

This clonotype was observed a few times. This rearrangement joins TRBV12-3 or TRBV12-4 to TRBJ2-7, with D maybe TRBD2 (6 bases). This CDR3 region has 15 residues. V lost 6 bases, J lost 7 bases, and 22 bases lay in between. The CDR3 DNA follows: TGTGCCAGCAGCCCGATGGGGGGTCTTACGGGGGAGCAGTACTTC. Amino acid sequence: CASSPMGGLTGEQYF.

The rearrangement uses TRBV20-1 and TRBJ2-3; possibly TRBD2 for D (5 bases). V was cut by 4 bases and J by 2 bases, with 16 bases left in between. The CDR3 spans 15 residues. The germline CDR1 and CDR2 sequences are DFQATT and SNEGSKA (reference sequence). The CDR3 spells CSANPEADVTDTQYF. CDR3 nucleotides: TGCAGTGCTAATCCCGAAGCGGATGTCACAGATACGCAGTATTTT.

V is TRBV27 and J is TRBJ1-4; TRBD1 matches 7 bases. This CDR3 spans 14 amino acids. Trimming cost V 5 bases and J 7 bases; bases outside gene matches: 7. Per the germline V gene, CDR1 is MNHEY and CDR2 is SMNVEV (reference sequence). This CDR3 reads CASSTTWDSEKLFF. The DNA for the CDR3 is TGTGCCAGCAGTACCACCTGGGACAGTGAAAAACTGTTTTTT. The full variable domain, in which reference TRBV27 and TRBJ1-4 provide the parts outside the CDR3, is EAQVTQNPRYLITVTGKKLTVTCSQNMNHEYMSWYRQDPGLGLRQIYYSMNVEVTDKGDVPEGYKVSRKEKRNFPLILESPSPNQTSLYFCASSTTWDSEKLFFGSGTQLSVL.

With respect to this clonotype: One junction end disagrees with the germline gene, perhaps due to a read error. J is TRBJ2-7 and V is TRBV7-9; D unclear. The germline V gene has CDR1 SEHNR and CDR2 FQNEAQ (reference sequence). This CDR3 comprises 14 residues. The chain's CDR3 is CASSPDDSSYEQHF. CDR3 sequence (DNA): TGTGCCAGCAGCCCAGATGATAGCTCCTACGAGCAGCACTTC.

This clonotype was detected many times. The chain carries TRBV13 and TRBJ1-2; 9 positions agree with TRBD1. Trimming cost V 0 bases and J 7 bases; bases outside gene matches: 6. The CDR3 length is 15 residues. Germline lookup yields CDR1 PRHDT and CDR2 FYEKMQ (reference sequence). Written as DNA, the CDR3 is TGTGCCAGCAGCTTAGGCTTACAGGGGGCGCGTGGCTACACCTTC. Translated: CASSLGLQGARGYTF. The variable domain in full, completed from reference TRBV13 and TRBJ1-2, reads AAGVIQSPRHLIKEKRETATLKCYPIPRHDTVYWYQQGPGQDPQFLISFYEKMQSDKGSIPDRFSAQQFSDYHSELNMSSLELGDSALYFCASSLGLQGARGYTFGSGTRLTVV.

This clonotype was seen ten or more times. J is TRBJ2-1 and V is TRBV6-5; D perhaps matches TRBD2 (6 bases). Per the germline V gene, CDR1 is MNHEY and CDR2 is SVGAGI. The CDR3 runs 15 residues. Trimming shortened V by 3 bases and J by 4 bases, and 13 bases separated the two germline ends. DNA of the CDR3: TGTGCCAGCAGTTATGGGCGGGACGGGTACAATGAGCAGTTCTTC. Translating gives CASSYGRDGYNEQFF.

This clonotype was seen ten or more times. The rearrangement uses TRBV7-3 and TRBJ2-7, with D perhaps TRBD1 (6 bases). This CDR3 region has 15 residues. Germline lookup yields CDR1 SGHTA and CDR2 FQGTGA. V gave up 4 bases and J gave up 6 bases, with 19 bases separating them. CDR3 in amino acids: CASSSTRQVRCEQYF. As DNA, the CDR3 is TGTGCCAGCAGCTCTACCCGACAGGTCCGGTGCGAGCAGTACTTC.

Points on this clonotype: A read error may produce the germline difference seen at one junction end. The V gene is TRBV11-2, the J gene TRBJ2-2; tentative D call: TRBD2 (7 bases). CDR3 length: 14 residues. From germline, CDR1 is SGHAT and CDR2 FQNNGV. CDR3 loop: CASSPRGANGELLF. The CDR3 coding sequence is TGTGCCAGCAGCCCCCGGGGGGCGAACGGGGAGCTGCTTTTT.

The chain uses TRBV18 and TRBJ2-7, with 7 bases matching TRBD1. CDR3 length: 16 amino acids. Per germline, CDR1 KGHSH and CDR2 LQKENI. V shed 3 bases and J 0 bases; nucleotides not matched to a gene: 8. The CDR3 DNA follows: TGTGCCAGCTCACCGTTCCCCCGGGACAGCTCCTACGAGCAGTACTTC. It yields the protein CASSPFPRDSSYEQYF.

The table lists this clonotype with a few counts. DNA for the CDR3: TGCAGTGCTGATGCCGGGACAGTAGGCAATCAGCCCCAGCATTTT. Protein: CSADAGTVGNQPQHF. The gene calls are TRBV20-1 and TRBJ1-5, with 7 bases lining up with TRBD1. This CDR3 is built from 15 residues. Losses at the gene ends were 5 bases for V and 2 bases for J; bases not matched to a gene: 9. Germline V CDR1 and CDR2: DFQATT, SNEGSKA (reference sequence).

V gene TRBV20-1 combines with J gene TRBJ2-7, with D tentatively TRBD1 (5 bases). Germline lookup yields CDR1 DFQATT and CDR2 SNEGSKA (reference sequence). The CDR3 covers 14 residues. The V end lost 2 bases, the J end lost 0 bases, and 11 bases lay between the germline ends. The CDR3 region is CSARKLTASYEQYF. The CDR3 DNA is TGCAGTGCTAGAAAGCTGACAGCCTCCTACGAGCAGTACTTC.

This clonotype came up a few times. The chain employs TRBV18 and TRBJ2-7; D gene ambiguous. The germline V gene encodes CDR1 KGHSH and CDR2 LQKENI. The CDR3 loop spans 15 amino acids. Trimming took off 0 bases at V and 6 bases at J, with 15 bases between the two ends. CDR3 in amino acids: CASSPPSRSGSEQYF. The CDR3 bases are TGTGCCAGCTCACCACCGAGCAGAAGTGGTTCCGAGCAGTACTTC.